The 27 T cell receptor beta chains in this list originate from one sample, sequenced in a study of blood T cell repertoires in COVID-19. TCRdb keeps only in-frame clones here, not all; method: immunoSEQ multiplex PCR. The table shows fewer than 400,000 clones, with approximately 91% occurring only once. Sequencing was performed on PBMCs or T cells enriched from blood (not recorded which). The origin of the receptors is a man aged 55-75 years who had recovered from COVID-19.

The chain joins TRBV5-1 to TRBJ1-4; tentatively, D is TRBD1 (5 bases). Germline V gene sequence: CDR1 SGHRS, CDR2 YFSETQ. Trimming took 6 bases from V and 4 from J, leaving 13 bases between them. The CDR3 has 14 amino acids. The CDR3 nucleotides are TGCGCCAGCAAATGGGACTCGAATAATGAAAAACTGTTTTTT. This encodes CASKWDSNNEKLFF.

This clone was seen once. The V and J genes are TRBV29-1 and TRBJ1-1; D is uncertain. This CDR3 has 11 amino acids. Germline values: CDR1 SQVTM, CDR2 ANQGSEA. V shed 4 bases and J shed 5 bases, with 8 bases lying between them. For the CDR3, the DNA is TGCAGCGTTGTCCCCAATACTGAAGCTTTCTTT. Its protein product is CSVVPNTEAFF.

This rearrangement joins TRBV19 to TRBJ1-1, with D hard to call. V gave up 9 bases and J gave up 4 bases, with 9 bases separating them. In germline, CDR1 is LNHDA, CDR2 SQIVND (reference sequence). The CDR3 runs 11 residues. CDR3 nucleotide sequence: TGTGCCAGCCATCGGGGCACTGAAGCTTTCTTT. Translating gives CASHRGTEAFF. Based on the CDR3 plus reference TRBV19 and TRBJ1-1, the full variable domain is DGGITQSPKYLFRKEGQNVTLSCEQNLNHDAMYWYRQDPGQGLRLIYYSQIVNDFQKGDIAEGYSVSREKKESFPLTVTSAQKNPTAFYLCASHRGTEAFFGQGTRLTVV.

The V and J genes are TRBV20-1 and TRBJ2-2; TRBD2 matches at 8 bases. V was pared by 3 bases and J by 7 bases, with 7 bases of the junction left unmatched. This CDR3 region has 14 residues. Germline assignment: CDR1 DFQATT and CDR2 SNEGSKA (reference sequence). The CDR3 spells CSASKRERNGELFF. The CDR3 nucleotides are TGCAGTGCTAGTAAGCGGGAGAGGAACGGGGAGCTGTTTTTT.

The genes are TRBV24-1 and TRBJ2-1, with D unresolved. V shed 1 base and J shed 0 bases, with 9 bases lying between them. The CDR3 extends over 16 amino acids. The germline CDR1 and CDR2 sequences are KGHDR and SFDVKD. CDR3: CATSDFGESSYNEQFF. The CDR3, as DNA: TGTGCCACCAGTGATTTCGGAGAGAGCTCCTACAATGAGCAGTTCTTC.

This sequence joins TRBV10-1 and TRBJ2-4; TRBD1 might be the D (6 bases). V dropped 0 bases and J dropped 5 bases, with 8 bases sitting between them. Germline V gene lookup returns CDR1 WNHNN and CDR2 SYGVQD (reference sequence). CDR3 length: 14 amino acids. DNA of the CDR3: TGCGCCAGCAGTGAGTCCGGACAGCAAAACATTCAGTACTTC. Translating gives CASSESGQQNIQYF.

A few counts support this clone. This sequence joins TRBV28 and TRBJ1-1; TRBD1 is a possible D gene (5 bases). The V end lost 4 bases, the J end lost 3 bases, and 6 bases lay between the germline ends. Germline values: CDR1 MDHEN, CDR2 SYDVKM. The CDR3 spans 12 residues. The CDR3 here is CASSWGDTEAFF. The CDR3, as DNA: TGTGCCAGCAGTTGGGGGGACACTGAAGCTTTCTTT.

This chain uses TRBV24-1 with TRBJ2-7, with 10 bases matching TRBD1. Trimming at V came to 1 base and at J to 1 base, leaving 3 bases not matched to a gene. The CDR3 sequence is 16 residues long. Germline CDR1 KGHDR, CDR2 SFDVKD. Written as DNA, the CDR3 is TGTGCCACCAGTGATTTCCGGGACAGGGGTTCCTACGAGCAGTACTTC. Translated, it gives CATSDFRDRGSYEQYF.

The CDR3 is CASSWTEVSSYEQYF. DNA for the CDR3: TGTGCCAGCAGTTGGACAGAAGTATCGTCCTACGAGCAGTACTTC. This chain uses TRBV27 with TRBJ2-7; D might be TRBD1 (6 bases). The length of the CDR3 is 15 residues. Germline values: CDR1 MNHEY, CDR2 SMNVEV (reference sequence). The V end was cut by 4 bases, the J end by 1 base, with 14 bases between.

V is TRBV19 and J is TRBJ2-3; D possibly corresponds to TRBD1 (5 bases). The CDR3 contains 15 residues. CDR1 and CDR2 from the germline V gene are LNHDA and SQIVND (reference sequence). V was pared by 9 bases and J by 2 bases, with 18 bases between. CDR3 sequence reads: CARGPSGRDTDTQYF. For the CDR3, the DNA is TGTGCCAGGGGGCCCTCGGGCAGGGACACAGATACGCAGTATTTT. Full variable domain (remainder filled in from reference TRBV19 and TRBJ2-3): DGGITQSPKYLFRKEGQNVTLSCEQNLNHDAMYWYRQDPGQGLRLIYYSQIVNDFQKGDIAEGYSVSREKKESFPLTVTSAQKNPTAFYLCARGPSGRDTDTQYFGPGTRLTVL.

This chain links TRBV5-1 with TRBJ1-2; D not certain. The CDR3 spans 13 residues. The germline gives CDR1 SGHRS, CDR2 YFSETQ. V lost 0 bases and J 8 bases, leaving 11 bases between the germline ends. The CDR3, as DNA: TGCGCCAGCAGCTTGGACGGGAGAGAGGGCTACACCTTC. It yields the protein CASSLDGREGYTF.

The CDR3 is CASSRQGSGEQYF. The CDR3 bases are TGTGCCAGCAGTCGACAGGGGTCTGGCGAGCAGTACTTC. The chain recombines TRBV13 with TRBJ2-7; TRBD1 matches 8 bases. CDR1 PRHDT and CDR2 FYEKMQ come from the germline V gene (reference sequence). The CDR3 is made up of 13 amino acids. V was clipped by 6 bases and J by 6 bases; unmatched bases: 7. Complete variable domain (other parts from reference TRBV13 and TRBJ2-7): AAGVIQSPRHLIKEKRETATLKCYPIPRHDTVYWYQQGPGQDPQFLISFYEKMQSDKGSIPDRFSAQQFSDYHSELNMSSLELGDSALYFCASSRQGSGEQYFGPGTRLTVT.

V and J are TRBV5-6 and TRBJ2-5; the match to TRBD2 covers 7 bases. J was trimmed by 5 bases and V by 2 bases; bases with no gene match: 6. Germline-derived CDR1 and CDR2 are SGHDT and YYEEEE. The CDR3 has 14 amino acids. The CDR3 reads CASSFRRGLETQYF. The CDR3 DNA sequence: TGTGCCAGCAGCTTTCGGCGGGGGTTGGAGACCCAGTACTTC. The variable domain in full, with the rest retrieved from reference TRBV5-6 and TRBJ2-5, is DAGVTQSPTHLIKTRGQQVTLRCSPKSGHDTVSWYQQALGQGPQFIFQYYEEEERQRGNFPDRFSGHQFPNYSSELNVNALLLGDSALYLCASSFRRGLETQYFGPGTRLLVL.

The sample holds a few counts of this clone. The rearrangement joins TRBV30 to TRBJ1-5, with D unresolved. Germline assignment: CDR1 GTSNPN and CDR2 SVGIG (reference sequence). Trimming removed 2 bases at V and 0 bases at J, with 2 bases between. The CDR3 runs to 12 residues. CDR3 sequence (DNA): TGTGCCTGGAGTTATAGCAATCAGCCCCAGCATTTT. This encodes CAWSYSNQPQHF.

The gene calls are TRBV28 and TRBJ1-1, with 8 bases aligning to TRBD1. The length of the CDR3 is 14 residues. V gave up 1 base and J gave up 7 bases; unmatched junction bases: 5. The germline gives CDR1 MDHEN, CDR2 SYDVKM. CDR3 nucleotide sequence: TGTGCCAGCAGTTTATTGCAGGGGGCGGATGAAGCTTTCTTT. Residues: CASSLLQGADEAFF.

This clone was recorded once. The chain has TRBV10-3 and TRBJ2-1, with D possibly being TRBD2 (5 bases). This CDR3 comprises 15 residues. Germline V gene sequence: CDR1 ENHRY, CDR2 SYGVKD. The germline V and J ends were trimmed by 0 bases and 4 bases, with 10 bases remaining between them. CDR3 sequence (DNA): TGTGCCATCAGTGAGTCGTTAGCGACTTACAATGAGCAGTTCTTC. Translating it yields CAISESLATYNEQFF.

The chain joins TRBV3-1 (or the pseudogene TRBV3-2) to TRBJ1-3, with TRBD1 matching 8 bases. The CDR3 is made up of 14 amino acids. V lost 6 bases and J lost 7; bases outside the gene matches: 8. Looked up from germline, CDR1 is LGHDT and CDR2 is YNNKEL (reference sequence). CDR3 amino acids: CASRPTGAPNTIYF. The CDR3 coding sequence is TGTGCCAGCAGACCGACAGGGGCACCCAACACCATATATTTT.

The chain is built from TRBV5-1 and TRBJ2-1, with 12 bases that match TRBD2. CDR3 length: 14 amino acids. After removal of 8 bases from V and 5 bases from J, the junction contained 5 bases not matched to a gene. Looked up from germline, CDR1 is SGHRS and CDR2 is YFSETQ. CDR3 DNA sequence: TGCGCCAGTAAACTAGCGGGAGGCAACAATGAGCAGTTCTTC. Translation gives CASKLAGGNNEQFF.

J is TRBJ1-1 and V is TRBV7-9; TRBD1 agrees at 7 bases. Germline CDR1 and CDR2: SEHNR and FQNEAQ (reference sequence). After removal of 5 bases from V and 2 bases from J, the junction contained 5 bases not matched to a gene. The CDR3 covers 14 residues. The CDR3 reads CASSPGTDNTEAFF. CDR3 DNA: TGTGCCAGCAGCCCCGGGACAGACAACACTGAAGCTTTCTTT.

The CDR3 here is CASSVGPSGTYNEQFF. As DNA, the CDR3 is TGTGCCAGCAGCGTAGGTCCTAGCGGGACCTACAATGAGCAGTTCTTC. V is TRBV9 and J is TRBJ2-1, with 9 positions matching TRBD2. With V trimmed by 0 bases and J by 2 bases, 3 bases remained unmatched. From germline, CDR1 is SGDLS and CDR2 YYNGEE. This CDR3 is 16 amino acids long.

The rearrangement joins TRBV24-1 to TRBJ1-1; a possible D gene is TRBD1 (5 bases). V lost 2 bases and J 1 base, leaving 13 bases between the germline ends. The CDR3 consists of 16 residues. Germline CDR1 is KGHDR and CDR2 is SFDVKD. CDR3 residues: CATSDSTPGGNTEAFF. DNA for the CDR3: TGTGCCACCAGTGATTCAACCCCGGGGGGGAACACTGAAGCTTTCTTT.

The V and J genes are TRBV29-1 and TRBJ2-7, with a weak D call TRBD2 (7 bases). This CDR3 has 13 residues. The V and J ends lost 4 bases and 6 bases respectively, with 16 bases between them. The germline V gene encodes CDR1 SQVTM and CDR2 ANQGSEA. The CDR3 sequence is CSVGGRGRREQYF. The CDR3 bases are TGCAGCGTTGGAGGGCGGGGGCGCCGCGAGCAGTACTTC.

The CDR3 DNA sequence: TGCGCCAGCAGCCAAGACATTCTAGACGATTCCACGTACGAGCAGTACTTC. It yields the protein CASSQDILDDSTYEQYF. This chain uses TRBV4-3 with TRBJ2-7, with D hard to call. The V end lost 0 bases, the J end lost 4 bases, and 19 bases lay between the germline ends. The germline gives CDR1 LGHNA, CDR2 YSLEER. CDR3 size: 17 residues.

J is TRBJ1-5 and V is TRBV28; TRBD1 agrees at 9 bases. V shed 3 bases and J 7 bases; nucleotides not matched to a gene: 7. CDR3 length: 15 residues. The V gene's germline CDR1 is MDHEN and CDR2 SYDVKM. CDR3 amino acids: CASSFNRGHGQPQHF. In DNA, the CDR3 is TGTGCCAGCAGTTTTAACAGGGGGCACGGGCAGCCCCAGCATTTT. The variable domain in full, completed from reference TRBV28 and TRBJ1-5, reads DVKVTQSSRYLVKRTGEKVFLECVQDMDHENMFWYRQDPGLGLRLIYFSYDVKMKEKGDIPEGYSVSREKKERFSLILESASTNQTSMYLCASSFNRGHGQPQHFGDGTRLSIL.

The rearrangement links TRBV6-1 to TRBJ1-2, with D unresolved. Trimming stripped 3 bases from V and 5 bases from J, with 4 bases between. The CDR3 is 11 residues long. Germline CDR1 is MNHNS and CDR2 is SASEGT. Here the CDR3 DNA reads TGTGCCAGCAGTGAGCGGTATGGCTACACCTTC. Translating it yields CASSERYGYTF.

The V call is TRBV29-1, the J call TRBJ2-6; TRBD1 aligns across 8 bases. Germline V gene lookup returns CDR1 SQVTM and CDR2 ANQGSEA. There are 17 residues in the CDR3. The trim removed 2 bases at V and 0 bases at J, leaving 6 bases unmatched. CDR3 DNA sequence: TGCAGCGTTGAACAGGGGGCCAGCTCCTCTGGGGCCAACGTCCTGACTTTC. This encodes CSVEQGASSSGANVLTF.

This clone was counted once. The DNA of the CDR3 is TGTGCCAGCAGCTTGAGTAATAGCGGGAGGCCACCCACAGATACGCAGTATTTT. Protein: CASSLSNSGRPPTDTQYF. The chain is built from TRBV7-9 and TRBJ2-3, with TRBD2 matching over 10 bases. V was clipped by 3 bases and J by 2 bases; unmatched bases: 11. CDR1 is SEHNR and CDR2 is FQNEAQ in the germline V gene (reference sequence). This CDR3 is built from 18 residues.